Shown below are 18 T cell receptor beta chains from a single sample sequenced in a study of control samples from healthy donors and cancer patients. Produced via immunoSEQ multiplex PCR; TCRdb's table is partial and in-frame only. The table has 13,000 or so clones, about 76% seen once; the top ten hold 7% to 10%. What was sequenced was formalin-fixed, paraffin-embedded tissue. The receptors stem from a male donor with melanoma.

Details on this clone: The CDR3 ends on some other residue instead of the conserved phenylalanine or tryptophan, so this is likely a read error. The limits of the CDR3 on the DNA are not certain, so only TCRdb's listed CDR3 is given. This chain joins TRBV24-1 and TRBJ2-7. Germline loops: CDR1 KGHDR, CDR2 SFDVKD. 8 amino acids form the CDR3, both terminal residues included. This chain's CDR3 is CATRGVRG.

The chain combines TRBV7-9 with TRBJ2-3, with unresolved D. V was cut by 2 bases and J by 5 bases, with 11 bases left in between. The CDR3 runs to 14 residues. Per the germline V gene, CDR1 is SEHNR and CDR2 is FQNEAQ (reference sequence). CDR3: CASSLKLLVDTQYF. For the CDR3, the DNA is TGTGCCAGCAGCTTAAAACTACTTGTAGATACGCAGTATTTT.

This chain connects TRBV6-2 or TRBV6-3 to TRBJ1-5; a weak D match, TRBD1 (6 bases). The germline CDR1 and CDR2 sequences are MNHEY and SVGEGT. Trimming cost V 5 bases and J 0 bases, with 11 bases left between them. This CDR3 region has 15 residues. Here the CDR3 DNA reads TGTGCCAGCAGTAAGAGGACAGATAGCAATCAGCCCCAGCATTTT. It encodes CASSKRTDSNQPQHF.

The gene calls are TRBV11-3 and TRBJ2-4; 8 nucleotides match TRBD2. In germline, CDR1 is SGHNT, CDR2 YENEEA. V lost 5 bases, J lost 2 bases, and 5 bases stayed unmatched. The CDR3 sequence is 15 residues long. CDR3 amino acids: CASSPGGASKNIQYF. CDR3 sequence (DNA): TGTGCCAGCAGCCCGGGGGGGGCGTCCAAAAACATTCAGTACTTC.

The V gene is TRBV5-1, the J gene TRBJ2-3; TRBD2 agrees at 7 bases. With 7 bases clipped from V and 1 base from J, the junction kept 6 bases outside the gene matches. Germline CDR1 reads SGHRS; CDR2 reads YFSETQ. The CDR3 length is 14 residues. As DNA, the CDR3 is TGCGCCAGCCACACTAGCGCCGGCACAGATACGCAGTATTTT. Amino acids: CASHTSAGTDTQYF.

V and J are TRBV30 and TRBJ1-6; 8 nucleotides agree with TRBD1. Unmatched junction bases numbered 8, after V lost 0 bases and J lost 10 bases. CDR1 and CDR2 (germline): GTSNPN, SVGIG (reference sequence). The CDR3 is 15 residues long. The CDR3 protein is CAWSVLGQAESPLHF. The DNA for the CDR3 is TGTGCCTGGAGTGTACTGGGACAGGCGGAGTCACCCCTCCACTTT.

This clone was found a few times. This rearrangement joins TRBV19 to TRBJ1-5; D call uncertain. The CDR3 sequence is 16 residues long. The ends were cut back, 10 bases at V and 0 bases at J, with 19 bases in the middle. Germline V gives CDR1 LNHDA, CDR2 SQIVND (reference sequence). The CDR3 sequence: CATQNRAGNSNQPQHF. The CDR3 DNA is TGTGCCACCCAAAATAGGGCGGGGAATAGCAATCAGCCCCAGCATTTT.

The J gene is TRBJ2-5, the V gene TRBV19; 9 bases match TRBD1. Germline assignment: CDR1 LNHDA and CDR2 SQIVND (reference sequence). This CDR3 region has 16 residues. Losses at the gene ends were 4 bases for V and 2 bases for J; bases not matched to a gene: 8. The CDR3 DNA follows: TGTGCCAGTAGTACCTCGGGACAGGGTCTACAAGAGACCCAGTACTTC. This encodes CASSTSGQGLQETQYF.

This clone was observed a handful of times. V usage is TRBV2 and J usage is TRBJ2-2; D is ambiguous. The V gene lost 4 bases and the J gene lost 4 bases, with 13 bases spanning the gap. The CDR3 runs 15 residues. CDR1 and CDR2 (germline): SNHLY, FYNNEI. The DNA for the CDR3 is TGTGCCAGCAGTGTTAACGATTTAGGCACCGGGGAGCTGTTTTTT. Encoded protein: CASSVNDLGTGELFF.

The gene calls are TRBV6-5 and TRBJ1-6; the D is unclear. The CDR3 runs to 15 residues. Germline V gene lookup returns CDR1 MNHEY and CDR2 SVGAGI. Deletions cut 4 bases from V and 14 bases from J, with 21 bases between. CDR3 region: CASSWAGGIDGALHF. The CDR3 DNA follows: TGTGCCAGCAGTTGGGCAGGAGGAATTGACGGGGCCCTCCACTTT.

V and J are TRBV2 and TRBJ2-3, with 12 bases identical to TRBD2. The germline CDR1 and CDR2 sequences are SNHLY and FYNNEI. The trim removed 1 base at V and 10 bases at J, leaving 6 bases unmatched. The CDR3 sequence is 15 residues long. The CDR3: CASSEDLAGGPPQYF. DNA of the CDR3: TGTGCCAGCAGTGAAGATCTAGCGGGGGGGCCTCCGCAGTATTTT.

The chain is built from TRBV5-4 and TRBJ1-2, with D tentatively TRBD1 (6 bases). Trimming shortened V by 4 bases and J by 8 bases, and 21 bases separated the two germline ends. Germline V gene data show CDR1 as SGHNT and CDR2 as YYREEE (reference sequence). The CDR3 consists of 15 residues. The DNA of the CDR3 is TGTGCCAGCAGCCCCGACAGGAATAACATTAGGGGCTACACCTTC. Translating it yields CASSPDRNNIRGYTF.

The chain combines TRBV3-1 (or the pseudogene TRBV3-2) with TRBJ1-5, with 9 bases aligning to TRBD1. CDR1 LGHDT and CDR2 YNNKEL come from the germline V gene (reference sequence). After removal of 4 bases from V and 4 bases from J, the junction contained 8 bases not matched to a gene. CDR3 length equals 16 residues. As DNA, the CDR3 is TGTGCCAGCAGCCCCCGGACAGGGGAGGGTAATCAGCCCCAGCATTTT. Residues: CASSPRTGEGNQPQHF.

This chain joins TRBV5-6 and TRBJ2-7; TRBD1 matches 8 bases. CDR3 length equals 15 residues. Germline CDR1 reads SGHDT; CDR2 reads YYEEEE. The junction had 10 bases not matched to a gene; V was cut back by 0 bases and J by 8 bases. In DNA, the CDR3 is TGTGCCAGCAGCTTGGAAGGGACAGGTGATTCGAAGCAGTACTTC. It codes for CASSLEGTGDSKQYF. Full variable domain (rest looked up from reference TRBV5-6 and TRBJ2-7): DAGVTQSPTHLIKTRGQQVTLRCSPKSGHDTVSWYQQALGQGPQFIFQYYEEEERQRGNFPDRFSGHQFPNYSSELNVNALLLGDSALYLCASSLEGTGDSKQYFGPGTRLTVT.

The chain carries TRBV11-2 and TRBJ2-1, with D possibly being TRBD2 (5 bases). This CDR3 is 13 amino acids long. The germline gives CDR1 SGHAT, CDR2 FQNNGV. The V end was cut by 0 bases, the J end by 11 bases, with 11 bases between. CDR3 sequence (DNA): TGTGCCAGCAGCTTAGACAGCAGCGGACAGCAGTTCTTC. Translated: CASSLDSSGQQFF.

The chain is built from TRBV11-2 and TRBJ2-7; TRBD1 aligns across 10 bases. This CDR3 has 14 residues. Germline values: CDR1 SGHAT, CDR2 FQNNGV. Trimming took 5 bases from V and 12 from J; bases not matched to a gene: 13. CDR3 residues: CASSRTGTGDPWYF. CDR3 nucleotides: TGTGCCAGCAGCCGTACCGGGACAGGGGACCCCTGGTACTTC.

The chain carries TRBV2 and TRBJ2-6; D is undetermined. The V end lost 4 bases, the J end lost 2 bases, and 0 bases lay between the germline ends. Germline CDR1 SNHLY, CDR2 FYNNEI. The CDR3 is made up of 12 amino acids. The CDR3 reads CASSAGANVLTF. The CDR3 DNA is TGTGCCAGCAGTGCTGGGGCCAACGTCCTGACTTTC.

The rearrangement joins TRBV6-2 or TRBV6-3 to TRBJ1-4; D ambiguous. The germline CDR1 and CDR2 sequences are MNHEY and SVGEGT. The CDR3 has 13 amino acids. V was clipped by 2 bases and J by 8 bases, with 9 bases between them. The CDR3 reads CASSYPIREKLFF. In DNA, the CDR3 is TGTGCCAGCAGTTACCCTATACGAGAAAAACTGTTTTTT.